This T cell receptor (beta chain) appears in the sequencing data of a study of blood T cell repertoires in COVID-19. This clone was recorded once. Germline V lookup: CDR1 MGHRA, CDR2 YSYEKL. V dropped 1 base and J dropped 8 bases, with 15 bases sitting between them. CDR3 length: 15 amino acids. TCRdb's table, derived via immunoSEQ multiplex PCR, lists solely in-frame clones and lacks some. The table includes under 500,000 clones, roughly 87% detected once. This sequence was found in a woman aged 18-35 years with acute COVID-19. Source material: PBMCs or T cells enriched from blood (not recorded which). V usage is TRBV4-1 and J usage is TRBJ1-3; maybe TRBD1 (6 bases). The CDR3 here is CASSQVRAGADTIYF. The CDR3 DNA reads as TGCGCCAGCAGCCAAGTACGTGCGGGGGCGGACACCATATATTTT.